This is a list of T cell receptor beta chains from one sample in a study of CD4 T cell repertoires in COVID-19. Assay: immunoSEQ multiplex PCR; the TCRdb copy retains only in-frame clones and omits some. This table holds approximately 24,000 clones, 93% found once. Material: circulating follicular helper CD4+ T cells (cTfh) from blood, obtained before the COVID-19 pandemic. The receptors come from a human donor who had COVID-19. CDR3s include the opening cysteine and the closing phenylalanine or tryptophan. Fields, in order: J gene, clone size, V gene, D gene, CDR3 DNA, CDR3 protein. D genes are given only for firm matches. Clone size is not always given. Where it is, it says once, few, many or a class for expanded clones.

TRBJ2-7	.	TRBV5-4	.	TGTGCCAGCAGCACGGACAGAAACGAGCAGTACTTC	CASSTDRNEQYF
TRBJ2-5	.	TRBV4-2	TRBD2	TGTGCCAGCAGCCAAGTGCTTCCGGGACTAGCGGGAGGAAGGACAGGGGAGACCCAGTACTTC	CASSQVLPGLAGGRTGETQYF
TRBJ1-1	.	TRBV29-1	TRBD1	TGCAGCGTCAGGACAGGGGAGGGCACTGAAGCTTTCTTT	CSVRTGEGTEAFF
TRBJ2-1	.	TRBV5-6	.	TGTGCCAGCAGCTTGGTTCGGGGAGCCTACAATGAGCAGTTCTTC	CASSLVRGAYNEQFF
TRBJ1-5	.	TRBV19	TRBD1	TGTGCCAGTAGTACACAGGGGAGCAATCAGCCCCAGCATTTT	CASSTQGSNQPQHF
TRBJ2-5	few	TRBV9	.	TGTGCCAGCAGCGTAGGCGCGACAACAGGGGAGACCCAGTACTTC	CASSVGATTGETQYF
TRBJ1-3	.	TRBV9	.	TGTGCCAGCAGCGGCAGGTGGGGAAACACCATATATTTT	CASSGRWGNTIYF
TRBJ2-7	.	TRBV5-6	.	TGTGCCAGCAGCTTGGTAGGATCGACTCACGAGCAGTACTTC	CASSLVGSTHEQYF
TRBJ1-1	once	TRBV6-5	TRBD1	TGTGCCAGCAGGGGGACAGGGTCTGAAGCTTTCTTT	CASRGTGSEAFF
TRBJ1-1	.	TRBV6-1	.	TGTGCCAGCAGTGAAGCGCGAAAGATCCTAACTGAAGCTTTCTTT	CASSEARKILTEAFF
TRBJ2-1	once	TRBV10-1	TRBD1	TGCGCCAGCAGTGAGGGCGGGACAGGGGGGAATGAGCAGTTCTTC	CASSEGGTGGNEQFF
TRBJ1-2	.	TRBV19	.	TGTGCCAGTATTGGGCAAGTCAACAACTATGGCTACACCTTC	CASIGQVNNYGYTF
TRBJ1-1	.	TRBV21-1	.	TGTGCCAGCAGCAAAGCCATCGGGACAGTAGCAGGAATGAACACTGAAGCTTTCTTT	CASSKAIGTVAGMNTEAFF
TRBJ1-1	.	TRBV29-1	.	TGCAGCGTTGAGCGGGGGTTGAACACTGAAGCTTTCTTT	CSVERGLNTEAFF
TRBJ1-2	.	TRBV19	.	TGTGCCAGTAGCCCGAACAGGGAAAGAGGGTATGGCTACACCTTC	CASSPNRERGYGYTF
TRBJ2-1	.	TRBV6-1	.	TGTGCCCTGGTACCCGGAGTCGATGAGCAGTTCTTC	CALVPGVDEQFF
TRBJ2-7	.	TRBV19	TRBD2	TGTGCCAGTAGTATAGGGGATAGCGGGAGCTCCTACGAGCAGTACTTC	CASSIGDSGSSYEQYF
TRBJ2-7	.	TRBV5-1	.	TGCGCCAGCAGCAAGGAGCAGGGTATCTACGAGCAGTACTTC	CASSKEQGIYEQYF
TRBJ2-1	once	TRBV30	TRBD2	TGTGCCTGGAGTGTAAGTGTAGCGGGAGGGTTGAATGAGCAGTTCTTC	CAWSVSVAGGLNEQFF
TRBJ1-1	.	TRBV20-1	.	TGCAGGCCCCGGGGAATTGAAGCTTTCTTT	CRPRGIEAFF
TRBJ2-7	.	TRBV5-1	TRBD1	TGCGCCAGCAGCCTCTGGACAGGGACCTACGAGCAGTACTTC	CASSLWTGTYEQYF
TRBJ2-1	.	TRBV23-1	TRBD2	TGCGCCAGCAGTCGCCCGCCGCGGGAGGGCCTTAGCAATGAGCAGTTCTTC	CASSRPPREGLSNEQFF
TRBJ1-3	.	TRBV19	.	TGTGCCAGTAGTATGGGGCAGCGAGACTCTGGAAACACCATATATTTT	CASSMGQRDSGNTIYF
TRBJ2-7	.	TRBV7-8	TRBD1	TGTGCCAGCAGCTTCGACAGGGGTCATTCCTACGAGCAGTACTTC	CASSFDRGHSYEQYF
TRBJ2-7	.	TRBV25-1	TRBD2	TGTGCCAGCAGTAAACCTAGCGGGAGAATTGGGTCCTACGAGCAGTACTTC	CASSKPSGRIGSYEQYF
TRBJ1-5	once	TRBV4-1	TRBD1	TGCGCCAGCAGCCAAATGGGGGACAGGGGAGGTAATCAGCCCCAGCATTTT	CASSQMGDRGGNQPQHF
TRBJ1-2	.	TRBV4-1	.	TGCGCCAGCTCCCTCGACAGTCTCTATGGCTACACCTTC	CASSLDSLYGYTF
TRBJ2-2	.	TRBV2	TRBD2	TGTGCCAGCACATCTACGGGGGGATTCGCCGGGGAGCTGTTTTTT	CASTSTGGFAGELFF
TRBJ1-5	.	TRBV21-1	.	TGTGCCAGCAGCAATCGCGTGGGGCGCCGGCAGCCCCAGCATTTT	CASSNRVGRRQPQHF
TRBJ2-2	.	TRBV11-2	.	TGTGCCAGCAGCGGAGAGGGAGGGAACACCGGGGAGCTGTTTTTT	CASSGEGGNTGELFF
TRBJ2-1	.	TRBV5-1	TRBD2	TGCGCCAGCAGCCCCCGGGGGACGCGGGGGAAGGGTGAGCAGTTCTTC	CASSPRGTRGKGEQFF
TRBJ1-2	.	TRBV23-1	.	TGCGCCAGCAGTCCCTGTACCAGGGAGGCACATGGCTACACCTTC	CASSPCTREAHGYTF
TRBJ2-7	.	TRBV27	TRBD1	TGTGCCAGCAGTTTACAGGGGGCAAGTCCCTACGAGCAGTACTTC	CASSLQGASPYEQYF
TRBJ1-1	.	TRBV11-2	.	TGTGCCAGCAGCTTAGATGACACCTCGGGAACTTTCTTT	CASSLDDTSGTFF
TRBJ2-1	.	TRBV29-1	TRBD2	TGCAGCGTCCAAAGAAGCGGGAGCTCCTACAATGAGCAGTTCTTC	CSVQRSGSSYNEQFF
TRBJ2-1	.	TRBV2	.	TGTGCCAGCAGTGACCCACGGACTGGTTCTAAAAGCTCCTACAATGAGCAGTTCTTC	CASSDPRTGSKSSYNEQFF
TRBJ2-7	.	TRBV5-4	.	TGTGCCAGCAGCTTAAGTGCAGGCACTTACTACGAGCAGTACTTC	CASSLSAGTYYEQYF
TRBJ1-5	.	TRBV6-6	TRBD1	TGTGCCAGCAGTTGGGACAGGGTATCGCTCGATCAGCCCCAGCATTTT	CASSWDRVSLDQPQHF
TRBJ2-1	.	TRBV5-1	.	TGCGCCAGCAGCTCACGACAGGAGAGGCCGCCTGAGCAGTTCTTC	CASSSRQERPPEQFF
TRBJ2-1	once	TRBV18	.	TGTGCCAGCTCACCCTCAGGGAAAGGGGACTACAATGAGCAGTTCTTC	CASSPSGKGDYNEQFF
TRBJ1-2	.	TRBV13	.	TGTGCCAGCAGCTTGACCTCCGAGGGGGTGGGTCCGTCATTC	CASSLTSEGVGPSF
TRBJ2-3	.	TRBV6-1	.	TGTGCCAGCAGTGATATCAAGGGGGGGAGGACTCGAAACACAGATACGCAGTATTTT	CASSDIKGGRTRNTDTQYF
TRBJ2-1	once	TRBV7-3	TRBD2	TGTGCCAGCAGCTTGACGATAGCGGGGGGGCTGGGAGAGCAGTTCTTC	CASSLTIAGGLGEQFF
TRBJ2-7	.	TRBV13	.	TGTGCCAGCAGCTTAAGGTTACAGGCCTCCTACGAGCAGTACTTC	CASSLRLQASYEQYF
TRBJ2-7	.	TRBV7-6	TRBD2	TGTGCCAGCAGCGGGGGGGGGACTCTAGCTTACGAGCAGTACTTC	CASSGGGTLAYEQYF
TRBJ2-7	.	TRBV19	TRBD1	TGTGCCAGTAGTGAACAGGGGGCGTACGAGCAGTACTTC	CASSEQGAYEQYF
TRBJ2-2	.	TRBV13	TRBD1	TGTGCCAGCAGCACCCCGGGACAGGTGTATCTCGGGGTCGGGGAGCTGTTTTTT	CASSTPGQVYLGVGELFF
TRBJ1-5	.	TRBV6-1	TRBD1	TGTGCCAGCACCTGGACAGGGATTAGCAATCAGCCCCAGCATTTT	CASTWTGISNQPQHF
TRBJ2-7	.	TRBV5-1	.	TGCGCCAGCAGCTTGGTACAGGGCTCCTACGAGCAGTACTTC	CASSLVQGSYEQYF
TRBJ1-2	once	TRBV6-1	.	TGTGCCAGCAGTGAACGGTCCTATGGCTACACCTTC	CASSERSYGYTF
TRBJ2-1	.	TRBV27	TRBD1	TGTGCCAGCAGGGTCCCGGGACAGGGGCGGGATGAGCAGTTCTTC	CASRVPGQGRDEQFF
TRBJ1-3	few	TRBV19	.	TGTGCCAGTAGTGGCCAGGTTTTTCGGAACACCATATATTTT	CASSGQVFRNTIYF
TRBJ2-3	.	TRBV5-8	TRBD2	TGTGCCAGCAGCTTCGCCAAGGGAGCGGGAGGGTATACGCAGTATTTT	CASSFAKGAGGYTQYF
TRBJ2-1	.	TRBV19	.	TGTGCCAGTAGTATAGGCAGGCATGAGGAGCAGTTCTTC	CASSIGRHEEQFF
TRBJ2-7	.	TRBV28	TRBD1	TGTGCCAGCACATTAGCGCACAGGGGTGGAGAGCAGTACTTC	CASTLAHRGGEQYF
TRBJ2-5	once	TRBV30	.	TGTGCCTGGAGGTCGGGCAGGGGATGGGAGACCCAGTACTTC	CAWRSGRGWETQYF
TRBJ2-2	.	TRBV10-3	TRBD1	TGTGCCATCAGTAGACAGGGGGAGTACACCGGGGAGCTGTTTTTT	CAISRQGEYTGELFF
TRBJ2-2	once	TRBV7-9	.	TGTGCCAGCAGCGCGACCCTGGGACAAACTACCGGGGAGCTGTTTTTT	CASSATLGQTTGELFF
TRBJ2-3	.	TRBV18	TRBD2	TGTGCCAGCTCACACTCCACTGGCGGGGGGAGCACAGATACGCAGTATTTT	CASSHSTGGGSTDTQYF
TRBJ2-7	.	TRBV19	.	TGTGCCAGTAGTCCACCGGGACACCTCTACGAGCAGTACTTC	CASSPPGHLYEQYF